This T cell receptor (beta chain) was sequenced in a study of cytomegalovirus exposure and HLA in healthy donors. It was with 60 Vbeta and 13 Jbeta primers that the PCR ran. Method: immunoSEQ multiplex PCR; TCRdb's copy keeps in-frame clones and lacks some. The top ten hold approximately 3% of the sample, which has about 120,000 clones, 75% seen once. The sequenced sample consisted of PBMCs. The receptor was isolated from a woman aged 40 to 50 in good health and CMV-seropositive.

This CDR3 is CASSFRENTEAFF. For the CDR3, the DNA is TGTGCCAGCAGCTTCCGGGAGAACACTGAAGCTTTCTTT. The chain couples TRBV11-2 to TRBJ1-1, with D hard to call. This CDR3 is 13 amino acids long. In germline, CDR1 is SGHAT, CDR2 FQNNGV. V lost 3 bases, J lost 1 base, and 6 bases lay in between. Full variable domain (rest looked up from reference TRBV11-2 and TRBJ1-1): EAGVAQSPRYKIIEKRQSVAFWCNPISGHATLYWYQQILGQGPKLLIQFQNNGVVDDSQLPKDRFSAERLKGVDSTLKIQPAKLEDSAVYLCASSFRENTEAFFGQGTRLTVV.